This T cell receptor beta chain emerged from a study of T cell responses to AZD1222 COVID-19 vaccine. This clone has only one observation. This table comes from immunoSEQ multiplex PCR, and its TCRdb copy is limited to in-frame clones, with some not included. The sample includes around 100,000 clones, approximately 90% of them seen just once. The material was peripheral blood, obtained on day 0 of AZD1222 vaccination. The origin of this receptor is an adult in good health.

In DNA form, the CDR3 reads TGTGCCAGCAGCCGTAAGTTGGCAGGGTCAGATACGCAGTATTTT. It specifies CASSRKLAGSDTQYF. J is TRBJ2-3 and V is TRBV3-1 (or the pseudogene TRBV3-2); maybe TRBD1 (5 bases). The CDR3 sequence is 15 residues long. CDR1 and CDR2 from the germline V gene are LGHDT and YNNKEL (reference sequence). V shed 4 bases and J shed 4 bases, with 15 bases lying between them.